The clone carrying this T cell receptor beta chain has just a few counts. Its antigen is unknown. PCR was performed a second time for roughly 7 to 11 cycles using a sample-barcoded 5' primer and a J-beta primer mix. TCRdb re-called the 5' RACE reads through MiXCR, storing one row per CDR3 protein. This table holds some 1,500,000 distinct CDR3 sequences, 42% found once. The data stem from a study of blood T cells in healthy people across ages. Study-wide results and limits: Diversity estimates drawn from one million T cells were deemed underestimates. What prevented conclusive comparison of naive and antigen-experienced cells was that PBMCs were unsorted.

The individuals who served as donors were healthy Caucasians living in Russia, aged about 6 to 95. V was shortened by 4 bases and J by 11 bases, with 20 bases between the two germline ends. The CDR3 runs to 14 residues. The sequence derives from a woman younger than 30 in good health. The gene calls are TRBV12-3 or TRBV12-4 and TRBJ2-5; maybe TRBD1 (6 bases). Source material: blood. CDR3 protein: CASSSGTPRYEQYF. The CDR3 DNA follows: TGTGCCAGCAGTTCCGGGACACCTAGGTATGAGCAGTACTTC.